This T cell receptor beta chain was sequenced for a study of shared clonotypes between healthy human individuals. V lost 4 bases to trimming and J lost 3 bases, with 13 bases between them. The CDR3 totals 15 residues. CDR1 is SGHTA, CDR2 FQGNSA, per germline. Whole-study findings and limits: Among four donors, 4.5% to 5.5% of naive CD4 clonotypes were found in common.

About this clone itself: As yet, its antigen is unknown.

Assay: immunoSEQ multiplex PCR; the TCRdb copy retains only in-frame clones and omits some. Of over 2 million clones listed, around 90% are singletons. Sequencing was performed on naive CD4+ T cells from PBMCs. The subset was: CD45RA+ positively selected. V and J are TRBV7-2 and TRBJ2-1; D is ambiguous. This sequence was found in a man younger than 30 in good health. Some clones in this sample may be carry-over from other donors' samples. The CDR3 coding sequence is TGTGCCAGCAGCTCCGCGAGCTCCCTCTACAATGAGCAGTTCTTC. Its translation is CASSSASSLYNEQFF.